A single sample gave rise to the 19 T cell receptor beta chains below, sequenced in a study of cytomegalovirus exposure and HLA in healthy donors. Here immunoSEQ multiplex PCR was the method, and the copy in TCRdb shows in-frame clones only, minus some. The sample lists approximately 160,000 clones, 70% to 90% seen once, with about 3.5% in the top ten. The material sequenced was PBMCs. The receptors originated from a woman under 30 in good health and CMV-seropositive.

The chain uses TRBV7-2 and TRBJ1-1, with a weak D call TRBD1 (5 bases). Germline lookup yields CDR1 SGHTA and CDR2 FQGNSA. V was shortened by 4 bases and J by 5 bases, with 26 bases between the two germline ends. This CDR3 has 18 amino acids. CDR3 loop: CASSSPLWDLTAGTEAFF. The DNA of the CDR3 is TGTGCCAGCAGCTCCCCCCTTTGGGACTTAACCGCGGGGACTGAAGCTTTCTTT.

The chain combines TRBV7-9 with TRBJ2-2; 7 bases are a match to TRBD1. After removal of 8 bases from V and 10 bases from J, the junction contained 7 bases not matched to a gene. Germline values: CDR1 SEHNR, CDR2 FQNEAQ (reference sequence). The CDR3 has 12 amino acids. CDR3 DNA: TGTGCCAGCGGCGGACAGGTTCTGGAGCTGTTTTTT. Its protein is CASGGQVLELFF.

This clone was seen a single time. The chain carries TRBV5-1 and TRBJ2-5; 13 positions agree with TRBD2. The CDR3 length is 15 residues. The junction had 2 bases not matched to a gene; V was cut back by 2 bases and J by 4 bases. Per germline, CDR1 SGHRS and CDR2 YFSETQ. This CDR3 reads CASSFTSGRAETQYF. The CDR3 bases are TGCGCCAGCAGCTTTACTAGCGGGAGGGCAGAGACCCAGTACTTC.

The rearrangement joins TRBV4-2 to TRBJ2-1; tentatively, D is TRBD1 (5 bases). Trimming took 3 bases from V and 0 from J, leaving 12 bases between them. The CDR3 length is 16 residues. Germline V gene data show CDR1 as LGHNA and CDR2 as YNFKEQ. The CDR3 reads CASSHQTASSYNEQFF. The CDR3 DNA reads as TGTGCCAGCAGCCACCAGACAGCAAGCTCCTACAATGAGCAGTTCTTC.

The chain couples TRBV6-5 to TRBJ2-2; TRBD2 aligns across 7 bases. The CDR3 covers 15 residues. Germline values: CDR1 MNHEY, CDR2 SVGAGI. V was pared by 6 bases and J by 5 bases, with 9 bases of the junction left unmatched. As DNA, the CDR3 is TGTGCCAGCAGCCCTCCGGGACTAACGACCGGGGAGCTGTTTTTT. Its translation: CASSPPGLTTGELFF.

The rearrangement links TRBV11-3 to TRBJ2-2, with 8 bases fitting TRBD2. J gave up 5 bases and V 1 base, and 6 bases lay outside the gene matches. Looked up from germline, CDR1 is SGHNT and CDR2 is YENEEA. This CDR3 has 16 amino acids. DNA for the CDR3: TGTGCCAGCAGCTTAGTTTATAGCGGGACGACCGGGGAGCTGTTTTTT. Its translation is CASSLVYSGTTGELFF.

The chain has TRBV9 and TRBJ2-7; 8 bases match TRBD2. The CDR3 consists of 15 residues. Looked up from germline, CDR1 is SGDLS and CDR2 is YYNGEE. V lost 4 bases to trimming and J lost 5 bases; unmatched junction nucleotides: 11. In DNA form, the CDR3 reads TGTGCCAGCAGCCATTCGGGGGGGCGCGAGAACGAGCAGTACTTC. Encoded protein: CASSHSGGRENEQYF.

This clone was found a few times. The rearrangement joins TRBV27 to TRBJ2-5; weak D call: TRBD2 (5 bases). The CDR3 extends over 15 amino acids. The germline V and J ends were trimmed by 9 bases and 5 bases, with 22 bases remaining between them. Germline CDR1 MNHEY, CDR2 SMNVEV (reference sequence). DNA for the CDR3: TGTGCCAGTTCCAGGAGGTTGGCGAGTGGGGAGACCCAGTACTTC. It encodes CASSRRLASGETQYF.

This clone appeared a few times. This sequence joins TRBV19 and TRBJ1-5, with no clear D. This CDR3 comprises 13 residues. Germline V gene lookup returns CDR1 LNHDA and CDR2 SQIVND (reference sequence). With 3 bases removed from V and 7 bases from J, the gap between germline ends came to 10 bases. The CDR3 sequence is CASSISYEQPQHF. The CDR3 DNA sequence: TGTGCCAGTAGTATTAGTTACGAACAGCCCCAGCATTTT. The complete variable domain, with remaining parts taken from reference TRBV19 and TRBJ1-5, reads DGGITQSPKYLFRKEGQNVTLSCEQNLNHDAMYWYRQDPGQGLRLIYYSQIVNDFQKGDIAEGYSVSREKKESFPLTVTSAQKNPTAFYLCASSISYEQPQHFGDGTRLSIL.

The sample holds one count of this clone. V usage is TRBV7-2 and J usage is TRBJ2-1; D not resolved. The CDR3 is 15 amino acids. Trimming pared 5 bases from V and 0 bases from J, leaving 11 bases between. Germline CDR1 SGHTA, CDR2 FQGNSA. This CDR3 reads CASSDSSASYNEQFF. CDR3 nucleotides: TGTGCCAGCAGCGACTCGTCGGCCTCCTACAATGAGCAGTTCTTC.

J is TRBJ2-2 and V is TRBV6-1; 7 nucleotides line up with TRBD2. V was clipped by 2 bases and J by 0 bases; unmatched bases: 6. The CDR3 totals 17 residues. The germline CDR1 and CDR2 sequences are MNHNS and SASEGT. In nucleotides, the CDR3 is TGTGCCAGCAGTGAAAGGTTAGCGGGTGCGAACACCGGGGAGCTGTTTTTT. Protein product: CASSERLAGANTGELFF.

The chain joins TRBV10-2 to TRBJ2-7, with 10 bases lining up with TRBD1. The CDR3 runs 14 residues. Germline V CDR1 and CDR2: WSHSY, SAAADI. The trim removed 6 bases at V and 2 bases at J, leaving 4 bases unmatched. CDR3 DNA sequence: TGCGCCAGCAGGACGGGACAGGGGCCCTACGAGCAGTACTTC. This codes for CASRTGQGPYEQYF.

The rearrangement uses TRBV11-2 and TRBJ2-5; 9 bases are shared with TRBD2. CDR1 and CDR2 (germline): SGHAT, FQNNGV. V shed 6 bases, J shed 4 bases, and the junction held 9 bases outside the gene matches. The CDR3 length is 15 residues. As DNA, the CDR3 is TGTGCCAGCAGTCCACCTGCGGGAGGGCGAGAGACCCAGTACTTC. Protein: CASSPPAGGRETQYF.

J is TRBJ1-1 and V is TRBV19; 10 nucleotides agree with TRBD1. CDR3 length equals 17 residues. Germline V CDR1 and CDR2: LNHDA, SQIVND (reference sequence). V lost 5 bases, J lost 5 bases, and 14 bases stayed unmatched. The CDR3 DNA is TGTGCCAGTAGTCCGAGGACAGGGGGGGTAAGAGGTACTGAAGCTTTCTTT. Its protein is CASSPRTGGVRGTEAFF.

CDR3 sequence reads: CASSLRGRAGELFF. CDR3 in DNA: TGCGCCAGCAGCTTGAGGGGCCGTGCGGGGGAGCTGTTTTTT. The gene calls are TRBV5-1 and TRBJ2-2; perhaps TRBD1 as D (5 bases). The CDR3 extends over 14 amino acids. V was pared by 1 base and J by 8 bases, with 12 bases between. The V gene's germline CDR1 is SGHRS and CDR2 YFSETQ.

The chain couples TRBV7-2 to TRBJ2-7; TRBD2 matches at 11 bases. Looked up from germline, CDR1 is SGHTA and CDR2 is FQGNSA. The CDR3 spans 14 residues. V lost 5 bases, J lost 4 bases, and 4 bases stayed unmatched. The CDR3 is CASSPGTSGYEQYF. CDR3 coding DNA: TGTGCCAGCAGCCCCGGGACTAGCGGTTACGAGCAGTACTTC.

The chain combines TRBV27 with TRBJ2-1; 7 positions match TRBD1. CDR1 and CDR2 (germline): MNHEY, SMNVEV (reference sequence). The CDR3 runs 18 residues. V gave up 3 bases and J gave up 2 bases; unmatched junction bases: 13. CDR3 nucleotides: TGTGCCAGCAGTTTTTACACAGGGGTCCTTAAGACCTACAATGAGCAGTTCTTC. This translates into CASSFYTGVLKTYNEQFF.

The V and J genes are TRBV9 and TRBJ2-3; D perhaps matches TRBD2 (5 bases). Trimming left V 0 bases short and J 4 bases short, with 12 bases between. CDR3 length: 15 residues. Per germline, CDR1 SGDLS and CDR2 YYNGEE. The CDR3 sequence is CASSVGVALPDTQYF. Written as DNA, the CDR3 is TGTGCCAGCAGCGTAGGGGTAGCGCTACCAGATACGCAGTATTTT.

The rearrangement joins TRBV28 to TRBJ2-5, with D possibly being TRBD2 (6 bases). The CDR3 is 15 amino acids. V was trimmed by 5 bases and J by 3 bases, leaving 16 bases between them. CDR1 is MDHEN and CDR2 is SYDVKM in the germline V gene. In DNA form, the CDR3 reads TGTGCCAGCAGTCTGAGCGGGTTACCAAAAGAGACCCAGTACTTC. Its protein is CASSLSGLPKETQYF.